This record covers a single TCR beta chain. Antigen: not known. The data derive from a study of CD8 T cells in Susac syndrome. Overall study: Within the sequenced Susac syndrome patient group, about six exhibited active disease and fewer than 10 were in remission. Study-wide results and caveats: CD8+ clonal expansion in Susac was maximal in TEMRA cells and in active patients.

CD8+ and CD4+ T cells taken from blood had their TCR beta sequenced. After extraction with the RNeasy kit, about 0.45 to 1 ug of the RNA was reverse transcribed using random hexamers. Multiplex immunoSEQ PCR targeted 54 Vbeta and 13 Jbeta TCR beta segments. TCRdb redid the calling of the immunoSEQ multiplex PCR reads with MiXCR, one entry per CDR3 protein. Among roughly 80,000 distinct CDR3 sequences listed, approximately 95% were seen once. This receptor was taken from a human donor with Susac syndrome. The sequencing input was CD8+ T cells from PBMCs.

The CDR3 protein is CASSEGTDTGELFF. The CDR3, as DNA: TGTGCCAGCAGTGAAGGCACCGACACCGGGGAGCTGTTTTTT. The V gene is TRBV6-1, the J gene TRBJ2-2; D gene uncertain. The CDR3 length is 14 residues. V was trimmed by 1 base and J by 3 bases, leaving 6 bases between them. Germline V gene sequence: CDR1 MNHNS, CDR2 SASEGT.